The sequence of this TCR beta chain was determined in a study of technical replicates of blood from a handful of donors. Sequenced by immunoSEQ multiplex PCR; TCRdb stores in-frame clones only, minus some. The table shows approximately 15,000 clones, with 80% to 90% occurring only once. This clone is a singleton in its sample. Sequenced: PBMCs. The sequence derives from a human donor in good health.

The CDR3 bases are TGTGCCGGAGGAGCGGGGCCGGGCACAGATACGCAGTATTTT. Its protein is CAGGAGPGTDTQYF. The V call is TRBV28, the J call TRBJ2-3; 7 positions agree with TRBD2. The junction had 9 bases not matched to a gene; V was cut back by 11 bases and J by 1 base. The CDR3 sequence is 14 residues long. Germline CDR1 MDHEN, CDR2 SYDVKM.